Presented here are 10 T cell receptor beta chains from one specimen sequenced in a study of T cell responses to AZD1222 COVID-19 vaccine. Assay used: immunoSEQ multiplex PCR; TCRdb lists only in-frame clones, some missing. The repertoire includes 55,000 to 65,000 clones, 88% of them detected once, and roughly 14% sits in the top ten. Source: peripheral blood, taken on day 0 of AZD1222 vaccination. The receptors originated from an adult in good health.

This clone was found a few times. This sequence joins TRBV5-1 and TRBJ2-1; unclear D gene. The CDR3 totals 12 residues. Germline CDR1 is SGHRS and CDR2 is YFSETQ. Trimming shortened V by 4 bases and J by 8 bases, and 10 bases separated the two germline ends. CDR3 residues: CASSPDFHEQFF. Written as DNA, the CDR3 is TGCGCCAGCAGCCCCGATTTTCATGAGCAGTTCTTC.

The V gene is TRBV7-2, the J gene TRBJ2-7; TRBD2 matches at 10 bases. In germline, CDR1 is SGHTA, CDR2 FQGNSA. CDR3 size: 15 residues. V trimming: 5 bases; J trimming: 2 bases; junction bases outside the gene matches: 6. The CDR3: CASSPSGSLPYEQYF. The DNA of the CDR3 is TGTGCCAGCAGCCCTAGCGGGAGTCTTCCCTACGAGCAGTACTTC.

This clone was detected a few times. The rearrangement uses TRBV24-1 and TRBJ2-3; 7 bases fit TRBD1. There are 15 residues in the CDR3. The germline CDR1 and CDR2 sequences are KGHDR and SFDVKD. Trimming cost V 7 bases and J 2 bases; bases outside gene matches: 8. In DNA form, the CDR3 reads TGTGCCACCAGGGACAGGTCTTGGGACACAGATACGCAGTATTTT. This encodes CATRDRSWDTDTQYF.

The CDR3 protein is CASSQQVPGNTIYF. DNA of the CDR3: TGTGCCAGCAGCCAACAGGTGCCTGGAAACACCATATATTTT. V gene TRBV6-5 combines with J gene TRBJ1-3, with D perhaps TRBD1 (5 bases). Germline CDR1 is MNHEY and CDR2 is SVGAGI. Trimming took 6 bases from V and 2 from J, leaving 11 bases between them. The CDR3 sequence is 14 residues long.

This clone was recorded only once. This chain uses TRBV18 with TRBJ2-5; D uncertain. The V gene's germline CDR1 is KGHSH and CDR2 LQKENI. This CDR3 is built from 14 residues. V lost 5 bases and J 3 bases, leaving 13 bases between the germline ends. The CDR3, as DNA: TGTGCCAGCTCAGACTTAGGGCCGAAAGAGACCCAGTACTTC. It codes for CASSDLGPKETQYF.

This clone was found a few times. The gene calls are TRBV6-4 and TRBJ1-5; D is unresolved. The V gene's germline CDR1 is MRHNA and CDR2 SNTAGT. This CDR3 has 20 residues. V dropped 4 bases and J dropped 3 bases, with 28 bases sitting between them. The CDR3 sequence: CASSGTAAGLKVSSNQPQHF. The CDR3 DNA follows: TGTGCCAGCAGTGGAACGGCGGCCGGGTTGAAGGTTTCTTCCAATCAGCCCCAGCATTTT.

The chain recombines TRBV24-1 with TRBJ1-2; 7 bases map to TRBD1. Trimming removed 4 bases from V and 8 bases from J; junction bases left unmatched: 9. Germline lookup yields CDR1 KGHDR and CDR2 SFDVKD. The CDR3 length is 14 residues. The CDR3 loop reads CATSETGWEEGYTF. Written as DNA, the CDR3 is TGTGCCACCAGTGAGACAGGGTGGGAAGAGGGCTACACCTTC.

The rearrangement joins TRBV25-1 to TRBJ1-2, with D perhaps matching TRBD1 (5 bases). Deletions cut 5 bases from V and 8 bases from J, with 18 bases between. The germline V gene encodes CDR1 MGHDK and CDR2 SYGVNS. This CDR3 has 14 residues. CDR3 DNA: TGTGCCAGCAGTACTCCGGGGGAGTTTTGGGGCTACACCTTC. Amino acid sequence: CASSTPGEFWGYTF.

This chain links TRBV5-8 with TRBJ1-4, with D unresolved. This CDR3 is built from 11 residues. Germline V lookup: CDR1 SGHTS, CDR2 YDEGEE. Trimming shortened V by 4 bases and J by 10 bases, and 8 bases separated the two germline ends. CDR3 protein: CASSHGVKLFF. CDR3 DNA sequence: TGTGCCAGCAGCCACGGGGTAAAACTGTTTTTT.

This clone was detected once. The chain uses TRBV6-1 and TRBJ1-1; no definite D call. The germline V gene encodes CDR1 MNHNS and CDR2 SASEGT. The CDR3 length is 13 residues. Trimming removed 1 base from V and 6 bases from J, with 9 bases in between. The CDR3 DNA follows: TGTGCCAGCAGTGAAGTCATGGGCCCTGAAGCTTTCTTT. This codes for CASSEVMGPEAFF.